This TCR beta chain was observed in a study of blood T cell repertoires in COVID-19. The CDR3 sequence is 13 residues long. Germline assignment: CDR1 KGHSH and CDR2 LQKENI. V lost 8 bases, J lost 0 bases, and 10 bases lay in between. The method was immunoSEQ multiplex PCR; TCRdb's version includes in-frame clones alone and lacks a portion of them. The table lists about 320,000 clones, about 85% of them singletons, with about 6% in the top ten. The sample taken for sequencing was PBMCs or T cells enriched from blood (not recorded which). This chain connects TRBV18 to TRBJ1-1; possibly TRBD1 for D (6 bases). This receptor was identified in a woman aged 25 to 39 who had recovered from COVID-19. The CDR3 region has the DNA TGTGCCAGCCTCACAGGGATGAACACTGAAGCTTTCTTT. It is translated as CASLTGMNTEAFF.